Below are 3 T cell receptor beta chains sequenced from a single sample in a study of blood T cell repertoires in COVID-19. Repertoires were generated with immunoSEQ multiplex PCR, while TCRdb's copy carries only in-frame clones and drops some. The sample includes about 190,000 clones, around nine tenths of them seen just once. Sequenced input: peripheral blood. The receptors stem from a woman aged 35 to 49 who had recovered from COVID-19.

The chain links TRBV7-2 to TRBJ2-1; D perhaps matches TRBD2 (6 bases). V gave up 3 bases and J gave up 0 bases, with 12 bases separating them. The germline CDR1 and CDR2 sequences are SGHTA and FQGNSA. The CDR3 contains 16 residues. The CDR3: CASSFLSRGSYNEQFF. The CDR3 nucleotides read TGTGCCAGCAGCTTTCTCTCGCGGGGCTCCTACAATGAGCAGTTCTTC.

The chain combines TRBV5-1 with TRBJ2-1; TRBD1 is a possible D gene (5 bases). Germline lookup yields CDR1 SGHRS and CDR2 YFSETQ. V lost 4 bases, J lost 3 bases, and 17 bases lay in between. This CDR3 region has 16 residues. This CDR3 is CASSPPEKGNYNEQFF. The CDR3 DNA sequence: TGCGCCAGCAGCCCACCGGAGAAGGGGAACTACAATGAGCAGTTCTTC.

This clone was seen a single time. The CDR3 DNA reads TGTGCCAGCAGCTTAAACGCTAGGACTGAAGCTTTCTTT. Translation gives CASSLNARTEAFF. The chain is built from TRBV7-9 and TRBJ1-1; no clear D gene. Germline V gives CDR1 SEHNR, CDR2 FQNEAQ (reference sequence). This CDR3 spans 13 amino acids. V lost 2 bases and J 5 bases, leaving 9 bases between the germline ends.